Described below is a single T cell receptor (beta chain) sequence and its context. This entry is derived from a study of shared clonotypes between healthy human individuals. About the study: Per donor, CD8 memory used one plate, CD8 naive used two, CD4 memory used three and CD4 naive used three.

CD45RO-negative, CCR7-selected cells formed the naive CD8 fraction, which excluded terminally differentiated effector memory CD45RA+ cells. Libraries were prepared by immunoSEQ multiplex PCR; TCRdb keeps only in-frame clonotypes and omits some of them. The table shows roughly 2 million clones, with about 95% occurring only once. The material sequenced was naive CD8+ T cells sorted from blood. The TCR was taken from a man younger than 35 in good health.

The DNA for the CDR3 is TGCGCCAGCAGCTACACAGGGAACACCGGGGAGCTGTTTTTT. It yields the protein CASSYTGNTGELFF. The chain couples TRBV5-1 to TRBJ2-2; weak D call: TRBD1 (5 bases). Trimming removed 3 bases at V and 1 base at J, with 7 bases between. Germline V lookup: CDR1 SGHRS, CDR2 YFSETQ. CDR3 length: 14 amino acids.